The rows below give T cell receptor beta chains drawn from one sample of a study of OX40 agonist ivuxolimab in advanced cancers. Produced via immunoSEQ multiplex PCR; TCRdb's table is partial and in-frame only. The repertoire includes about 11,000 clones, 80% of them detected once, and more than 12% sits in the top ten. Material: CD4+ or CD8+ T cells sorted from blood, obtained in a trial of the OX40 agonist ivuxolimab. The receptors come from an adult with an advanced solid tumor such as melanoma, head and neck, liver or kidney cancer. Each CDR3 is given without its conserved first and last residue. Fields, in order: CDR3 protein, V gene, J gene.

ASSVAPSGGTTDTQY	TRBV9	TRBJ2-3
ASSGTGATYEQY	TRBV6-5	TRBJ2-7
ASSLAPGQSHTEAF	TRBV5-4	TRBJ1-1
ASGTWAGQSRANVLT	TRBV12-5	TRBJ2-6
ASSLTSGSTGELF	TRBV9	TRBJ2-2
ASRPETNTGELF	TRBV7-9	TRBJ2-2
ASSRAGLYEQY	TRBV11-3	TRBJ2-7
ASSVGSETNEKLF	TRBV9	TRBJ1-4
ASSVGGLAGETQY	TRBV9	TRBJ2-5
ASSYSNVDWNTEAF	TRBV6-5	TRBJ1-1
ASSDPREFREKLF	TRBV6-1	TRBJ1-4
ASSTRGGALAKNIQY	TRBV27	TRBJ2-4